This is a list of T cell receptor beta chains from one sample in a study of CD8 T cells in Susac syndrome. TCRdb processed the immunoSEQ multiplex PCR reads anew with MiXCR; each CDR3 protein has one entry. The repertoire holds 130,000 to 150,000 distinct CDR3 sequences, approximately 95% seen once, with approximately 0.3% in the top ten. The sequenced sample was CD8+ T cells from PBMCs. All receptors derive from a human donor in good health. Each CDR3 is given with its conserved first and last residue. The D gene is left open where the match is weak. Clone size is given for some rows only: seen once, a few or many times, or a class if the clone is expanded.

J	size	V	D	CDR3	DNA
TRBJ2-7	.	TRBV30	TRBD1	CATNLGDRGNEQYF	TGTGCCACGAATCTGGGGGACAGGGGAAACGAGCAGTACTTC
TRBJ2-7	once	TRBV27	.	CASSFGYPYEQYF	TGTGCCAGCAGTTTTGGCTATCCATACGAGCAGTACTTC
TRBJ1-2	once	TRBV14	.	CASSQDRLFYGYTF	TGTGCCAGCAGCCAAGACAGACTGTTCTATGGCTACACCTTC
TRBJ1-5	.	TRBV4-1	.	CASSPARDQPQHF	TGCGCCAGCAGCCCGGCCAGGGATCAGCCCCAGCATTTT
TRBJ1-2	.	TRBV15	TRBD1	CATSRGQGAKYGYTF	TGTGCCACCAGCAGAGGACAGGGGGCGAAGTATGGCTACACCTTC
TRBJ2-7	.	TRBV4-1	.	CASSQGPAGQQYF	TGCGCCAGCAGCCAGGGGCCCGCGGGGCAGCAGTACTTC
TRBJ1-5	.	TRBV15	.	CATSRDRAARNQPQHF	TGTGCCACCAGCAGAGACAGGGCTGCGCGTAATCAGCCCCAGCATTTT
TRBJ2-6	.	TRBV9	TRBD1	CASSVWDSSGANVLTF	TGTGCCAGCAGCGTATGGGACAGCTCTGGGGCCAACGTCCTGACTTTC
TRBJ2-1	.	TRBV29-1	TRBD2	CSGSGTSAYNEQFF	TGCAGCGGATCTGGGACTAGCGCATACAATGAGCAGTTCTTC
TRBJ2-5	.	TRBV9	TRBD1	CASSVEDRGPQETQYF	TGTGCCAGCAGCGTAGAAGACAGGGGCCCTCAAGAGACCCAGTACTTC
TRBJ2-1	.	TRBV18	TRBD1	CASSPGTGAFF	TGTGCCAGCTCACCCGGGACAGGTGCGTTCTTC
TRBJ2-2	.	TRBV29-1	.	CSVFLSTGELFF	TGCAGCGTCTTTTTGAGCACCGGGGAGCTGTTTTTT
TRBJ2-5	.	TRBV30	.	CAWDEGVLQETQYF	TGTGCCTGGGACGAGGGAGTCCTGCAAGAGACCCAGTACTTC
TRBJ2-5	.	TRBV12-3/TRBV12-4	.	CASSFAQNGRETQYF	TGTGCCAGCAGTTTCGCGCAGAACGGGCGGGAGACCCAGTACTTC
TRBJ2-7	few	TRBV11-2	.	CASRDSYEQYF	TGTGCCAGCAGGGACTCCTACGAGCAGTACTTC
TRBJ2-2	.	TRBV27	.	CASSPSFGLHRELFF	TGTGCCAGCAGCCCCAGTTTTGGACTTCACCGGGAGCTGTTTTTT
TRBJ2-7	.	TRBV4-1	TRBD2	CASSLLEGLAGAEQYF	TGCGCCAGCAGCCTATTGGAGGGGCTAGCGGGAGCAGAGCAGTACTTC
TRBJ2-3	few	TRBV4-1	TRBD2	CASSQVTGGTDTQYF	TGCGCCAGCAGCCAAGTAACGGGAGGGACAGATACGCAGTATTTT
TRBJ2-3	.	TRBV10-3	TRBD1	CAIKGDRGTDTQYF	TGTGCCATCAAGGGAGACAGGGGCACAGATACGCAGTATTTT
TRBJ2-7	.	TRBV20-1	.	CSARKAISYEQYF	TGCAGTGCTAGAAAAGCAATCTCCTACGAGCAGTACTTC
TRBJ2-4	few	TRBV11-3	.	CASSFHWGDIQYF	TGTGCCAGCAGCTTCCACTGGGGGGACATTCAGTACTTC
TRBJ1-3	.	TRBV25-1	.	CASIYGNTIYF	TGTGCCAGTATATACGGAAACACCATATATTTT
TRBJ2-1	.	TRBV12-3/TRBV12-4	TRBD2	CASSLRAGVFSNEQFF	TGTGCCAGCAGTTTAAGAGCGGGAGTATTCAGCAATGAGCAGTTCTTC
TRBJ2-7	.	TRBV3-1	.	CASSEGMFKPYEQYF	TGTGCCAGCAGCGAAGGTATGTTTAAACCCTACGAGCAGTACTTC
TRBJ2-7	.	TRBV19	.	CASSILWNSAEQYF	TGTGCCAGTAGTATCTTGTGGAATAGCGCGGAGCAGTACTTC
TRBJ2-7	once	TRBV4-3	.	CASSQETEPSYEQYF	TGCGCCAGCAGCCAAGAAACGGAGCCGTCCTACGAGCAGTACTTC
TRBJ2-3	.	TRBV27	.	CASSFTHTDTQYF	TGTGCCAGCAGTTTTACCCACACAGATACGCAGTATTTT
TRBJ1-2	.	TRBV6-2/TRBV6-3	.	CASASAYGYTF	TGTGCCAGCGCTTCCGCTTATGGCTACACCTTC
TRBJ2-1	once	TRBV3-1	TRBD2	CASSQDWTSGRVYEQFF	TGTGCCAGCAGCCAAGATTGGACTAGCGGGAGAGTTTATGAGCAGTTCTTC
TRBJ2-7	.	TRBV29-1	TRBD1	CSVWAGGHEQHF	TGCAGCGTTTGGGCAGGGGGCCACGAGCAGCACTTC
TRBJ1-5	.	TRBV30	TRBD1	CAWSQGAMSNQPQHF	TGTGCCTGGAGCCAGGGGGCAATGAGCAATCAGCCCCAGCATTTT